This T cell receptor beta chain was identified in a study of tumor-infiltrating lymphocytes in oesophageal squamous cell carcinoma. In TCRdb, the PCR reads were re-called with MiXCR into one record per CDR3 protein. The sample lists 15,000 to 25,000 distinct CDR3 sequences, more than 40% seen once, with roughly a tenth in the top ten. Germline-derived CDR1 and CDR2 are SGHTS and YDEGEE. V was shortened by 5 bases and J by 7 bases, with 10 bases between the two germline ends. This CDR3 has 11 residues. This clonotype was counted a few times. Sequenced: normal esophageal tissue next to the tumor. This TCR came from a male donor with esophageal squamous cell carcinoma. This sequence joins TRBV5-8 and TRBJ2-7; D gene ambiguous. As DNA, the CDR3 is TGTGCCAGCAGTAGAGAGGTGGAGCAGTACTTC. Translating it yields CASSREVEQYF.